What follows is one TCR beta chain and its context. This entry belongs to a study of blood T cell repertoires in COVID-19. Study at large: Italy, Spain and the United States were the sources of the convalescent and acute COVID-19 samples. Nucleic acid was either cDNA or gDNA, and it came from T cells, B-cell-depleted T cells, or PBMCs.

The CDR3 runs to 14 residues. The ends lost 4 bases at V and 3 bases at J; junction bases unmatched: 4. CDR1 is SGHVS and CDR2 is FNYEAQ in the germline V gene. Source study methods: How many nucleated cells were present was estimated from reference gene primer amplification. Some clones are missing from TCRdb's copy, which holds only in-frame ones; the method was immunoSEQ multiplex PCR. V, J and clone size were drawn from that table, and D and trimming were deduced from the DNA. The profile shows about 310,000 clones, roughly 87% of them singletons. The source material was peripheral blood. The receptor was isolated from a man in his fifties with active or convalescent COVID-19. The chain has TRBV7-6 and TRBJ1-1; 8 bases fit TRBD1. Here the CDR3 reads CASSSRQGHTEAFF. CDR3 nucleotides: TGTGCCAGCAGCTCTCGACAGGGGCACACTGAAGCTTTCTTT.